This T cell receptor (beta chain) was sequenced in a study of blood T cell repertoires in COVID-19. In the study overall: Nucleic acid was either cDNA or gDNA, and it came from T cells, B-cell-depleted T cells, or PBMCs.

TCRdb's copy holds only in-frame clones and misses some; the assay was immunoSEQ multiplex PCR. The table has around 220,000 clones, about 90% seen once. The V gene end was trimmed by 3 bases and the J gene end by 4 bases; junction bases not matched to a gene: 7. CDR1 is KGHDR, CDR2 SFDVKD, per germline. This CDR3 contains 15 residues. All recovered Cohort 3 donors got two negative PCRs, got clearance, or saw symptom resolution. The material sequenced was PBMCs or T cells enriched from blood (not recorded which). The chain recombines TRBV24-1 with TRBJ1-2; 7 nucleotides align to TRBD1. The source of this sequence is a woman aged 18 to 35 who had recovered from COVID-19. The CDR3 DNA is TGTGCCACCAGTGATGGAACAGGGGCTAGCTATGGCTACACCTTC. It encodes CATSDGTGASYGYTF.